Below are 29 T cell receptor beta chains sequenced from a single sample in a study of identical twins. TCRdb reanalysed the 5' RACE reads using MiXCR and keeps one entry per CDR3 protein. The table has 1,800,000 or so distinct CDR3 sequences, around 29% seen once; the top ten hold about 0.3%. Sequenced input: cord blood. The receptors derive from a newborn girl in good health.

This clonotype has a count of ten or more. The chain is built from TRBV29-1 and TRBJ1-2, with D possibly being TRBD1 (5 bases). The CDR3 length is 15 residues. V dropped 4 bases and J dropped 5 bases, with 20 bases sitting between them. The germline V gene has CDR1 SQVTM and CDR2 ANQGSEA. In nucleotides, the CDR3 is TGCAGCGTTGCCCGGGTGGCAGCTGGGACTTATGGCTACACCTTC. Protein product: CSVARVAAGTYGYTF.

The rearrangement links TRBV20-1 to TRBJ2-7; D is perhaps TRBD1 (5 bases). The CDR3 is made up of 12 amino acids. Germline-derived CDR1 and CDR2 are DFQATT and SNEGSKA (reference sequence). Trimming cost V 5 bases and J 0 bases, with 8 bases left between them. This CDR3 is CSAYRRSYEQYF. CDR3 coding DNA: TGCAGTGCTTACAGGCGCTCCTACGAGCAGTACTTC.

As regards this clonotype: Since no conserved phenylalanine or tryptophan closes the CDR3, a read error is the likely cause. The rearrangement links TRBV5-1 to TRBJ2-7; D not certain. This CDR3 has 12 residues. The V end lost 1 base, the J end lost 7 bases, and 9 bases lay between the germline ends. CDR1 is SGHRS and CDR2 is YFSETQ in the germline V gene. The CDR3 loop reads CASSLSVGEQYL. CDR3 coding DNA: TGCGCCAGCAGCTTGTCGGTAGGGGAGCAGTACCTC.

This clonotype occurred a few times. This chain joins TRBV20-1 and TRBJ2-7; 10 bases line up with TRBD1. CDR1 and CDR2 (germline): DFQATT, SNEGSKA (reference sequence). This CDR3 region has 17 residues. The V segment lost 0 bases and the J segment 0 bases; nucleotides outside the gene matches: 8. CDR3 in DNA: TGCAGTGCTAGAGAGTTTGCGGACAGGGGGTTCTCCTACGAGCAGTACTTC. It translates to CSAREFADRGFSYEQYF.

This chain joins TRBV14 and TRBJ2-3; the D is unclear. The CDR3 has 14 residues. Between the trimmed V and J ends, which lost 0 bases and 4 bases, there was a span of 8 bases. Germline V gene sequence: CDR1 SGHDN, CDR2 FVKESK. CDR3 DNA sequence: TGTGCCAGCAGCCAAGATGACCCGGCAGATACGCAGTATTTT. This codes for CASSQDDPADTQYF.

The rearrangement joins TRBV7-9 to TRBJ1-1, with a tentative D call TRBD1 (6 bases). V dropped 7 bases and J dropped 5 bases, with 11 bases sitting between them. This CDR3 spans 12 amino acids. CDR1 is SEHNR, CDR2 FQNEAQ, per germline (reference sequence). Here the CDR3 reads CASTDQGTEAFF. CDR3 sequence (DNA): TGTGCCAGCACCGACCAGGGGACTGAAGCTTTCTTT.

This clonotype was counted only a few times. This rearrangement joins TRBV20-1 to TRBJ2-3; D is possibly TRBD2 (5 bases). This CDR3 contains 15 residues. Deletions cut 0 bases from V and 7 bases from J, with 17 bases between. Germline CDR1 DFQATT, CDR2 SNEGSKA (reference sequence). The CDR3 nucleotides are TGCAGTGCTAGAGACGCCGGGGTCATTAGATATACGCAGTATTTT. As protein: CSARDAGVIRYTQYF.

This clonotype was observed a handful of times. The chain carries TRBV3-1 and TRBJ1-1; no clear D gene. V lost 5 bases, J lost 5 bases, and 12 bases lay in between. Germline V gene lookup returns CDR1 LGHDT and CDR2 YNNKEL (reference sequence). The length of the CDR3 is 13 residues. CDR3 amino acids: CASSFHVRTEAFF. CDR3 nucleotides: TGTGCCAGCAGCTTCCACGTCAGGACTGAAGCTTTCTTT.

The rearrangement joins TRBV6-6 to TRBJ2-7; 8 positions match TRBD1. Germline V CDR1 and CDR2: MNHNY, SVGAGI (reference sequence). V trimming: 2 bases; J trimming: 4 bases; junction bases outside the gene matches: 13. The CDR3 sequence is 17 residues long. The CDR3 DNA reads TGTGCCAGCAGTTACGGACAGGGATCGCCCGTTCGGTACGAGCAGTACTTC. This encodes CASSYGQGSPVRYEQYF.

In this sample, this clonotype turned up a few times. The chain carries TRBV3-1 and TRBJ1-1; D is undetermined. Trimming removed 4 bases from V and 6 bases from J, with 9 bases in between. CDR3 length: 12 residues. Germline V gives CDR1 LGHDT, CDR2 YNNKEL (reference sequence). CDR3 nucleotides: TGTGCCAGCAGCCCCTCGACGGCTGAAGCTTTCTTT. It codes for CASSPSTAEAFF. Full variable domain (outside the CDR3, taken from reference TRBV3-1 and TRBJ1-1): DTAVSQTPKYLVTQMGNDKSIKCEQNLGHDTMYWYKQDSKKFLKIMFSYNNKELIINETVPNRFSPKSPDKAHLNLHINSLELGDSAVYFCASSPSTAEAFFGQGTRLTVV.

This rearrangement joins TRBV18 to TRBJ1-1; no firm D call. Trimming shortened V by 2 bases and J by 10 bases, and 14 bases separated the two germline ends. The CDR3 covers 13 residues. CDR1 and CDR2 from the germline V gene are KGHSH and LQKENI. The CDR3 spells CASSPEEFAAAFF. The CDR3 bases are TGTGCCAGCTCACCAGAGGAGTTTGCTGCAGCTTTCTTT.

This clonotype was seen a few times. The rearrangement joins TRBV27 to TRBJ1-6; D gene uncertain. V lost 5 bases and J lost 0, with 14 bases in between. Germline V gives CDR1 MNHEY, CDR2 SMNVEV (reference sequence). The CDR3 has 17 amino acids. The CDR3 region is CASSLDSDSSYNSPLHF. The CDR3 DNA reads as TGTGCCAGCAGTCTTGATTCCGATAGCTCCTATAATTCACCCCTCCACTTT.

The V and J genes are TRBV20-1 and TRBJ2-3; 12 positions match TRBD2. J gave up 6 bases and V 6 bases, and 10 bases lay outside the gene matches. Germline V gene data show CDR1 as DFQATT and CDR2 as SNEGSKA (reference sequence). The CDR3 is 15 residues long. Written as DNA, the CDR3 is TGCAGTGCCCACCCAACTAGCGGGGGGCGGGATACGCAGTATTTT. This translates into CSAHPTSGGRDTQYF.

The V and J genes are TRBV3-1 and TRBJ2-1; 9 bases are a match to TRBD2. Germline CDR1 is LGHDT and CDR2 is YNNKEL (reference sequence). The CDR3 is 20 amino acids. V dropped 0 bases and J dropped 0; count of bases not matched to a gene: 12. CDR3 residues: CASSQDSLREGGISYNEQFF. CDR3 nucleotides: TGTGCCAGCAGCCAAGATAGTTTGCGGGAGGGGGGGATCTCCTACAATGAGCAGTTCTTC.

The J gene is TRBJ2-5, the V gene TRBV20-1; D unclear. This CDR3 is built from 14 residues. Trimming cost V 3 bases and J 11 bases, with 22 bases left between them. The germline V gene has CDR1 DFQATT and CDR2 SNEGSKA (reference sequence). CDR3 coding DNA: TGCAGTGCTAGCCCTCGGGCGCGCCCCTACAAGCAGTACTTC. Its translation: CSASPRARPYKQYF.

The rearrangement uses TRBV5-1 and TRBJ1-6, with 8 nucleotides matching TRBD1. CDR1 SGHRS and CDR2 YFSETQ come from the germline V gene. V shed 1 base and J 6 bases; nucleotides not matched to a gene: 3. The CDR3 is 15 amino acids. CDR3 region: CASSLLGQVNSPLHF. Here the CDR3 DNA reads TGCGCCAGCAGCTTGTTGGGACAGGTTAATTCACCCCTCCACTTT. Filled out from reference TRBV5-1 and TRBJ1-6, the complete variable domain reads KAGVTQTPRYLIKTRGQQVTLSCSPISGHRSVSWYQQTPGQGLQFLFEYFSETQRNKGNFPGRFSGRQFSNSRSEMNVSTLELGDSALYLCASSLLGQVNSPLHFGNGTRLTVT.

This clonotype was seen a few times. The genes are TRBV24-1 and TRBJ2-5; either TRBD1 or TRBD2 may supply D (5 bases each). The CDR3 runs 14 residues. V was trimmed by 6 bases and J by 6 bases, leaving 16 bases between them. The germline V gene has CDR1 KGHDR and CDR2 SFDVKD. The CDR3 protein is CATSPGATLKTQYF. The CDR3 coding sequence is TGTGCCACCAGTCCCGGGGCAACCTTGAAGACCCAGTACTTC.

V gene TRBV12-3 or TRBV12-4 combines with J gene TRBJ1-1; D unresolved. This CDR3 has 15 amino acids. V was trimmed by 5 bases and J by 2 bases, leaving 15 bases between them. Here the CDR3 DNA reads TGTGCCAGCAGTCCCCCTCCACCCAGCAACACTGAAGCTTTCTTT. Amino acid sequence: CASSPPPPSNTEAFF.

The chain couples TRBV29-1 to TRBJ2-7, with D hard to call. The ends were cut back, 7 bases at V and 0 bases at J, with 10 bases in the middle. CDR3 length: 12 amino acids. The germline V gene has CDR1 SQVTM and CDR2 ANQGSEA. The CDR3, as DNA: TGCAGCGCCGGGTGGTCCTCCTACGAGCAGTACTTC. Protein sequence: CSAGWSSYEQYF.

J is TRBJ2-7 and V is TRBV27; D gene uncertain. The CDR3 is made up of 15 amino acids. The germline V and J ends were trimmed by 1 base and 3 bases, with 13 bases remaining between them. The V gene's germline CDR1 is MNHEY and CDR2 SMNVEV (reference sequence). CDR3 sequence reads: CASSLFGRVHYEQYF. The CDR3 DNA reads TGTGCCAGCAGTTTATTTGGAAGGGTCCACTACGAGCAGTACTTC.

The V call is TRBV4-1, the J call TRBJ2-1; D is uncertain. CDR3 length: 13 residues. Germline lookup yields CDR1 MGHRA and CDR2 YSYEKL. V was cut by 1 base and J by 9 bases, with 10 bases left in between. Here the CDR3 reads CASSQAHFSEQFF. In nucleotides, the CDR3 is TGCGCCAGCAGCCAAGCCCATTTCAGTGAGCAGTTCTTC.

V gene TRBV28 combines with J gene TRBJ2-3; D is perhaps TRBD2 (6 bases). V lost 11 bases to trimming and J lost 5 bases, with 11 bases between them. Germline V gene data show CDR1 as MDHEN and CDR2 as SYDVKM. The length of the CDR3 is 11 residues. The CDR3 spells CACLAIDTQYF. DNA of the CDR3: TGTGCCTGCCTAGCGATAGATACGCAGTATTTT.

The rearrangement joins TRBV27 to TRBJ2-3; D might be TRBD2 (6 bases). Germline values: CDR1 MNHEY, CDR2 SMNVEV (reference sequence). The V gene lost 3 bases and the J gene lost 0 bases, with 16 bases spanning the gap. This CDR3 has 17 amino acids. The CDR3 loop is CASSFIGGPTSTDTQYF. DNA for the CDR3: TGTGCCAGCAGTTTTATCGGGGGACCTACTAGCACAGATACGCAGTATTTT.

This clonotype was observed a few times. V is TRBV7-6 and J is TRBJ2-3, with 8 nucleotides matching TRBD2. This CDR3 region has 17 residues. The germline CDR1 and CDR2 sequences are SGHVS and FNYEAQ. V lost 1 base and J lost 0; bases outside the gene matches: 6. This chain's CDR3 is CASSLGWLAGSTDTQYF. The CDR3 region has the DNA TGTGCCAGCAGCTTAGGGTGGCTAGCGGGTAGCACAGATACGCAGTATTTT.

CDR3 DNA: TGTGCCAGCAGTCCCTCCTCAGAGCGCTCCCTAAACAATGAGCAGTTCTTC. This codes for CASSPSSERSLNNEQFF. This sequence joins TRBV27 and TRBJ2-1; D call uncertain. Germline V lookup: CDR1 MNHEY, CDR2 SMNVEV (reference sequence). The CDR3 totals 17 residues. V lost 5 bases and J lost 5, with 22 bases in between.

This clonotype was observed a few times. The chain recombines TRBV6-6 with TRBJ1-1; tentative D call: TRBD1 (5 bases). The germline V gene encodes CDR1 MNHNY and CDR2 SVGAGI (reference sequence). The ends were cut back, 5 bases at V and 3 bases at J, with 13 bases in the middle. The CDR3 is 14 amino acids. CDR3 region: CASSPRRGDTEAFF. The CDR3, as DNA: TGTGCCAGCAGTCCCCGGAGAGGGGACACTGAAGCTTTCTTT.

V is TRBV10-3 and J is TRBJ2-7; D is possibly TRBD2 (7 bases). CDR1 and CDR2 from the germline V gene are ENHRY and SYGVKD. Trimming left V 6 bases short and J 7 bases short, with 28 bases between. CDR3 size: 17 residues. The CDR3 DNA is TGTGCCATCAGCTCCGGGGGGCTACCTGCCGCTAACAATGAGCAGTACTTC. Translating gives CAISSGGLPAANNEQYF.

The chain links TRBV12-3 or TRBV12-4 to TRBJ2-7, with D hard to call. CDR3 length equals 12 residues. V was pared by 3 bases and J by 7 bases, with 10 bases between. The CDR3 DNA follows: TGTGCCAGCAGTTTCCCACATAATGAGCAGTACTTC. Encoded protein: CASSFPHNEQYF.

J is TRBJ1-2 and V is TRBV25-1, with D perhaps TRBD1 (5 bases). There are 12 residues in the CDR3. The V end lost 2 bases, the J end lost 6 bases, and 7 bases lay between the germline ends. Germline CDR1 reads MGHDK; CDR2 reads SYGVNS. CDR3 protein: CASSEGGHGYTF. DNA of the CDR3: TGTGCCAGCAGTGAAGGGGGACATGGCTACACCTTC.